This TCR beta chain was profiled in a study of blood T cell repertoires in COVID-19. Assay used: immunoSEQ multiplex PCR; TCRdb lists only in-frame clones, some missing. Of about 220,000 clones in the sample, around 88% were seen once. Participants were aged about 18 to 100 years, lived in roughly 23 US areas, and enrolled virtually. There are 16 residues in the CDR3. This clonotype was obtained from a woman aged 40 to 50 with acute COVID-19. The gene calls are TRBV21-1 and TRBJ2-2; the DNA was not compared with TRBD1, the D call given in the table. TRBV21-1 is a listed pseudogene. The specimen was PBMCs or T cells enriched from blood (not recorded which). CDR3 region: CASSNQPRTGTGELFF. CDR3 sequence (DNA): TGTGCCAGCAGCAATCAACCGAGGACAGGGACCGGGGAGCTGTTTTTT.